These 29 T cell receptor beta chains share one sample of origin, sequenced in a study of T-cell memory formation after mild COVID-19 (TCRdb year 2021). The library relied on 5' RACE. Sequencing was carried out with an Illumina NovaSeq 6000. The public reads were run again by TCRdb, first through fastp at Q25 and then through MiXCR, and only productive beta chains were kept. All rows with the same CDR3 protein become a single entry with the most common DNA and genes. This sample comprises approximately 28,000 distinct CDR3 sequences, around 12% of them detected only once. The ten top clones hold over 12% of the sample. Sequenced input: PBMCs or a T cell subset sorted from them (not recorded which). The origin of the receptors is an adult woman who had mild COVID-19 (a few samples of this study predate the infection). The sample titles of this study are shuffled in the database, so cell type and time point are left out; the donor was told from shared clones.

In this sample, this clonotype turned up many times. The gene calls are TRBV20-1 and TRBJ2-7, with a weak D call TRBD2 (6 bases). CDR1 is DFQATT and CDR2 is SNEGSKA in the germline V gene (reference sequence). CDR3 length: 14 residues. Between the trimmed V and J ends, which lost 0 bases and 6 bases, there was a span of 15 bases. The CDR3 DNA reads TGCAGTGCTAGAGATCGATCTGGCGGGACCGAGCAGTACTTC. Amino acid sequence: CSARDRSGGTEQYF.

This clonotype was found many times. CDR3 DNA: TGTGCCAGCAGTCCGGGACTAGCTCAAAGCACAGATACGCAGTATTTT. Its translation is CASSPGLAQSTDTQYF. This chain joins TRBV12-3 or TRBV12-4 and TRBJ2-3, with TRBD2 identical over 9 bases. V was pared by 5 bases and J by 0 bases, with 6 bases of the junction left unmatched. The CDR3 spans 16 residues.

This clonotype was seen repeatedly, ten times or more. The chain joins TRBV3-1 to TRBJ2-2; TRBD1 matches 7 bases. With V trimmed by 3 bases and J by 5 bases, 6 bases remained unmatched. The CDR3 loop spans 15 amino acids. CDR1 and CDR2 from the germline V gene are LGHDT and YNNKEL (reference sequence). The CDR3 loop is CASSHTGQRTGELFF. CDR3 sequence (DNA): TGTGCCAGCAGCCACACGGGACAGAGGACCGGGGAGCTGTTTTTT.

This clonotype was counted at least ten times. This sequence joins TRBV20-1 and TRBJ2-5; tentatively, D is TRBD2 (7 bases). The CDR3 is 15 residues long. The V gene's germline CDR1 is DFQATT and CDR2 SNEGSKA (reference sequence). The V end was cut by 2 bases, the J end by 4 bases, with 17 bases between. The CDR3 loop is CSARRAGAGRETQYF. CDR3 DNA: TGCAGTGCTAGAAGGGCGGGGGCCGGGAGAGAGACCCAGTACTTC.

This clonotype was seen ten or more times. This chain uses TRBV30 with TRBJ2-3; D perhaps matches TRBD2 (7 bases). The CDR3 length is 17 residues. Trimming removed 2 bases from V and 4 bases from J, with 22 bases in between. The V gene's germline CDR1 is GTSNPN and CDR2 SVGIG (reference sequence). The CDR3 loop is CAWSRGRGQFSADTQYF. DNA of the CDR3: TGTGCCTGGAGTCGGGGGCGGGGGCAGTTTAGCGCAGATACGCAGTATTTT.

The V gene is TRBV20-1, the J gene TRBJ2-2; no clear D. This CDR3 is 12 amino acids long. Trimming left V 6 bases short and J 4 bases short, with 9 bases between. Per germline, CDR1 DFQATT and CDR2 SNEGSKA (reference sequence). As DNA, the CDR3 is TGCAGTGCCTCTAACCCCACCGGGGAGCTGTTTTTT. Amino acids: CSASNPTGELFF.

This clonotype was detected ten times or more. The chain employs TRBV29-1 and TRBJ2-1; perhaps TRBD2 as D (6 bases). V was clipped by 4 bases and J by 5 bases, with 12 bases between them. Germline CDR1 is SQVTM and CDR2 is ANQGSEA. The CDR3 has 13 amino acids. CDR3 DNA sequence: TGCAGCGTTGGAACCGGGACTCACAATGAGCAGTTCTTC. Its translation: CSVGTGTHNEQFF.

This clonotype was found once. This rearrangement joins TRBV4-3 to TRBJ1-1; D call uncertain. Trimming removed 4 bases at V and 4 bases at J, with 13 bases between. CDR3 length equals 14 residues. Germline V gene data show CDR1 as LGHNA and CDR2 as YSLEER. The CDR3 sequence is CASSRVVFGTEAFF. The CDR3 coding sequence is TGCGCCAGCAGCCGGGTGGTGTTCGGCACTGAAGCTTTCTTT.

Ten or more counts support this clonotype. The chain carries TRBV7-9 and TRBJ1-1; D is undetermined. V gave up 8 bases and J gave up 0 bases, with 7 bases separating them. CDR3 size: 12 residues. The germline CDR1 and CDR2 sequences are SEHNR and FQNEAQ (reference sequence). CDR3 in DNA: TGTGCCAGCGGAGACATGAACACTGAAGCTTTCTTT. Encoded protein: CASGDMNTEAFF.

This clonotype has at least ten counts. This chain uses TRBV4-2 with TRBJ1-6; D gene uncertain. Germline-derived CDR1 and CDR2 are LGHNA and YNFKEQ. The CDR3 length is 18 residues. Trimming took off 3 bases at V and 0 bases at J, with 15 bases between the two ends. CDR3 DNA sequence: TGTGCCAGCAGCCAGACCCAGACGAGAGTCTCCTATAATTCACCCCTCCACTTT. Translated: CASSQTQTRVSYNSPLHF.

This clonotype was seen at least ten times. The chain employs TRBV11-2 and TRBJ2-1; D not resolved. Germline lookup yields CDR1 SGHAT and CDR2 FQNNGV. The CDR3 loop spans 15 amino acids. Trimming removed 0 bases from V and 1 base from J, with 7 bases in between. DNA for the CDR3: TGTGCCAGCAGCTTAGATAAGGGTTCCTACAATGAGCAGTTCTTC. The encoded protein is CASSLDKGSYNEQFF.

This clonotype was recorded at least ten times. The chain recombines TRBV7-9 with TRBJ1-1; D perhaps matches TRBD1 (5 bases). Looked up from germline, CDR1 is SEHNR and CDR2 is FQNEAQ (reference sequence). The CDR3 runs 14 residues. Trimming left V 3 bases short and J 5 bases short, with 13 bases between. Here the CDR3 reads CASSFTGRGTEAFF. CDR3 bases: TGTGCCAGCAGCTTCACGGGGAGGGGAACTGAAGCTTTCTTT.

This clonotype was observed many times. The genes are TRBV12-3 or TRBV12-4 and TRBJ2-7; no clear D. Trimming removed 1 base at V and 3 bases at J, with 7 bases between. This CDR3 has 13 residues. The CDR3 bases are TGTGCCAGCAGTTTAGTCGCAGGCTACGAGCAGTACTTC. It encodes CASSLVAGYEQYF.

The genes are TRBV5-5 and TRBJ2-7; D call uncertain. CDR3 length: 12 amino acids. Germline values: CDR1 SGHKS, CDR2 YYEKEE (reference sequence). The V and J ends lost 1 base and 5 bases respectively, with 7 bases between them. CDR3 residues: CASSLPVDEQYF. In DNA, the CDR3 is TGTGCCAGCAGCTTGCCCGTGGACGAGCAGTACTTC.

In its sample, this clonotype was seen many times. The rearrangement links TRBV2 to TRBJ2-7, with a tentative D call TRBD1 (6 bases). CDR1 is SNHLY and CDR2 is FYNNEI in the germline V gene. V lost 7 bases to trimming and J lost 3 bases, with 19 bases between them. The CDR3 consists of 15 residues. CDR3 protein: CASTISGHLIYEQYF. The CDR3 nucleotides are TGTGCCAGCACTATTTCGGGACATCTAATCTACGAGCAGTACTTC.

The chain recombines TRBV20-1 with TRBJ2-7; 8 positions agree with TRBD2. V trimming: 4 bases; J trimming: 6 bases; junction bases outside the gene matches: 14. Germline V gene data show CDR1 as DFQATT and CDR2 as SNEGSKA (reference sequence). There are 15 residues in the CDR3. The CDR3: CSAKTLRGRLSEQYF. CDR3 sequence (DNA): TGCAGTGCTAAGACCCTGCGCGGGAGGTTAAGCGAGCAGTACTTC.

This clonotype appeared many times. J is TRBJ1-5 and V is TRBV20-1; 10 bases are a match to TRBD1. This CDR3 has 16 residues. J gave up 2 bases and V 6 bases, and 10 bases lay outside the gene matches. Germline values: CDR1 DFQATT, CDR2 SNEGSKA (reference sequence). The DNA for the CDR3 is TGCAGTGCAGTAGCCTCCGGGACAGGGGGCAATCAGCCCCAGCATTTT. Residues: CSAVASGTGGNQPQHF.

The rearrangement links TRBV6-1 to TRBJ2-1, with 9 bases fitting TRBD2. V shed 6 bases and J 7 bases; nucleotides not matched to a gene: 4. CDR3 size: 13 residues. From germline, CDR1 is MNHNS and CDR2 SASEGT. Written as DNA, the CDR3 is TGTGCCAGCAGAATAACTAGCGGGAATGAGCAGTTCTTC. This encodes CASRITSGNEQFF.

This clonotype came up many times. The gene calls are TRBV5-5 and TRBJ1-2, with 7 bases identical to TRBD1. The germline V gene has CDR1 SGHKS and CDR2 YYEKEE (reference sequence). V shed 4 bases and J 2 bases; nucleotides not matched to a gene: 8. There are 15 residues in the CDR3. The chain's CDR3 is CASSLFGQANYGYTF. The CDR3 region has the DNA TGTGCCAGCAGCCTGTTCGGACAGGCGAACTATGGCTACACCTTC. Full variable domain (rest looked up from reference TRBV5-5 and TRBJ1-2): DAGVTQSPTHLIKTRGQQVTLRCSPISGHKSVSWYQQVLGQGPQFIFQYYEKEERGRGNFPDRFSARQFPNYSSELNVNALLLGDSALYLCASSLFGQANYGYTFGSGTRLTVV.

The table lists this clonotype with many counts. The chain couples TRBV7-6 to TRBJ2-7, with TRBD2 matching over 8 bases. With V trimmed by 4 bases and J by 3 bases, 11 bases remained unmatched. CDR1 and CDR2 (germline): SGHVS, FNYEAQ. CDR3 length: 16 residues. The CDR3 DNA reads TGTGCCAGCAGCTCGGGGCGGAGCGGGAGTATCTACGAGCAGTACTTC. It specifies CASSSGRSGSIYEQYF.

The chain has TRBV7-8 and TRBJ2-5, with no clear D. V shed 5 bases and J shed 2 bases, with 12 bases lying between them. Looked up from germline, CDR1 is SGHVS and CDR2 is FQNEAQ. The CDR3 is 14 residues long. The CDR3 nucleotides are TGTGCCAGCAGCGTACCACGGTTGCAAGAGACCCAGTACTTC. Translation: CASSVPRLQETQYF.

This clonotype was detected many times. The chain couples TRBV7-2 to TRBJ2-2; 7 nucleotides agree with TRBD1. The V segment lost 5 bases and the J segment 5 bases; nucleotides outside the gene matches: 11. CDR3 length: 16 residues. CDR1 is SGHTA and CDR2 is FQGNSA in the germline V gene. In DNA, the CDR3 is TGTGCCAGCAGCCCCCAGCCCGGGACAGTTACCGGGGAGCTGTTTTTT. It translates to CASSPQPGTVTGELFF.

This clonotype was recorded many times. This chain uses TRBV20-1 with TRBJ1-5; 10 bases are shared with TRBD1. Trimming cost V 6 bases and J 6 bases; bases outside gene matches: 8. CDR3 size: 14 residues. Germline V gene lookup returns CDR1 DFQATT and CDR2 SNEGSKA (reference sequence). CDR3 residues: CSARGQGRGQPQHF. The CDR3, as DNA: TGCAGTGCCAGGGGACAGGGGAGAGGTCAGCCCCAGCATTTT.

This clonotype was observed many times. This chain connects TRBV7-2 to TRBJ1-5, with TRBD1 as a possible D gene (5 bases). Germline values: CDR1 SGHTA, CDR2 FQGNSA. This CDR3 region has 14 residues. Trimming cost V 6 bases and J 2 bases, with 11 bases left between them. As DNA, the CDR3 is TGTGCCAGCAGTCTGGGGGTGGGCAATCAGCCCCAGCATTTT. Translated: CASSLGVGNQPQHF. The variable domain in full, with the rest retrieved from reference TRBV7-2 and TRBJ1-5, is GAGVSQSPSNKVTEKGKDVELRCDPISGHTALYWYRQSLGQGLEFLIYFQGNSAPDKSGLPSDRFSAERTGGSVSTLTIQRTQQEDSAVYLCASSLGVGNQPQHFGDGTRLSIL.

This clonotype was picked up many times. The chain joins TRBV4-1 to TRBJ2-5; no reliable D call. The CDR3 loop spans 13 amino acids. CDR1 MGHRA and CDR2 YSYEKL come from the germline V gene. Between the trimmed V and J ends, which lost 0 bases and 2 bases, there was a span of 4 bases. CDR3 DNA: TGCGCCAGCAGCCAAGAGCGACAAGAGACCCAGTACTTC. This translates into CASSQERQETQYF.

This clonotype was found many times. CDR3 sequence: CASSPGLAGATDTQYF. The CDR3 DNA follows: TGCGCCAGCAGCCCCGGACTAGCGGGGGCCACAGATACGCAGTATTTT. The chain employs TRBV5-1 and TRBJ2-3; 13 bases line up with TRBD2. V was clipped by 4 bases and J by 2 bases; unmatched bases: 4. Germline lookup yields CDR1 SGHRS and CDR2 YFSETQ. The CDR3 has 16 amino acids.

This clonotype has a count of ten or more. The chain links TRBV5-6 to TRBJ2-1, with D possibly TRBD1 on 5 matching bases. Looked up from germline, CDR1 is SGHDT and CDR2 is YYEEEE. The CDR3 is 14 amino acids. Trimming shortened V by 4 bases and J by 2 bases, and 10 bases separated the two germline ends. The CDR3 sequence is CASSPVGAYNEQFF. The CDR3 nucleotides read TGTGCCAGCAGCCCTGTAGGGGCCTACAATGAGCAGTTCTTC.

This clonotype was detected ten times or more. This sequence joins TRBV4-2 and TRBJ1-1; maybe TRBD1 (6 bases). This CDR3 has 15 amino acids. Between the trimmed V and J ends, which lost 1 base and 8 bases, there was a span of 17 bases. Germline V gene data show CDR1 as LGHNA and CDR2 as YNFKEQ. CDR3 sequence reads: CASSQGISDSQEAFF. CDR3 bases: TGTGCCAGCAGCCAAGGGATATCGGACAGCCAAGAAGCTTTCTTT.

Ten or more counts support this clonotype. The rearrangement joins TRBV7-2 to TRBJ2-7; tentatively, D is TRBD2 (6 bases). The CDR3 totals 15 residues. CDR1 is SGHTA, CDR2 FQGNSA, per germline. With 6 bases removed from V and 1 base from J, the gap between germline ends came to 16 bases. The CDR3 DNA is TGTGCCAGCAGAGCCGAATGGGCGGGGTCCTACGAGCAGTACTTC. It translates to CASRAEWAGSYEQYF. Full variable domain (rest looked up from reference TRBV7-2 and TRBJ2-7): GAGVSQSPSNKVTEKGKDVELRCDPISGHTALYWYRQSLGQGLEFLIYFQGNSAPDKSGLPSDRFSAERTGGSVSTLTIQRTQQEDSAVYLCASRAEWAGSYEQYFGPGTRLTVT.